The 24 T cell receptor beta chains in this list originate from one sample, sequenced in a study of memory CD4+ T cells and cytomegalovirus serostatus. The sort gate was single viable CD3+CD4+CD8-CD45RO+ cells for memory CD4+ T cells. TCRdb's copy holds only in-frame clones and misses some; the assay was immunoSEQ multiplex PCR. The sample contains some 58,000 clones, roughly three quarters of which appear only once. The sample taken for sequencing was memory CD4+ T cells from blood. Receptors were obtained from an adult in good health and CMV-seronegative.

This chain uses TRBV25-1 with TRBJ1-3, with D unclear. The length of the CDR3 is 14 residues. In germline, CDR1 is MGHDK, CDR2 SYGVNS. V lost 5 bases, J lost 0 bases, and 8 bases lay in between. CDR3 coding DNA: TGTGCCAGCAGTATGGATTCCTCTGGAAACACCATATATTTT. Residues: CASSMDSSGNTIYF.

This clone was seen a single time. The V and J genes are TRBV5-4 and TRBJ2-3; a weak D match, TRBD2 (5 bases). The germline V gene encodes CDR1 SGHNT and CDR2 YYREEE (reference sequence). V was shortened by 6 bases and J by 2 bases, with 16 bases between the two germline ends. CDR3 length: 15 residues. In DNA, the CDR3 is TGTGCCAGCATGCAAGGGAGTCCACACACAGATACGCAGTATTTT. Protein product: CASMQGSPHTDTQYF.

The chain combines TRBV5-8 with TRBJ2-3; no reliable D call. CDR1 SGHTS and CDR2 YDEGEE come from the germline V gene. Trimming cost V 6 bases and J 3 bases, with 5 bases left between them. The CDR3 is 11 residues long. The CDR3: CASTQTDTQYF. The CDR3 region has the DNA TGTGCCAGCACCCAGACAGATACGCAGTATTTT.

The CDR3 bases are TGTGCCAGTAGTATGGGCTGGAATACGCAGTATTTT. As protein: CASSMGWNTQYF. The rearrangement links TRBV19 to TRBJ2-3; D gene unclear. From germline, CDR1 is LNHDA and CDR2 SQIVND (reference sequence). The CDR3 totals 12 residues. The V gene lost 3 bases and the J gene lost 7 bases, with 8 bases spanning the gap.

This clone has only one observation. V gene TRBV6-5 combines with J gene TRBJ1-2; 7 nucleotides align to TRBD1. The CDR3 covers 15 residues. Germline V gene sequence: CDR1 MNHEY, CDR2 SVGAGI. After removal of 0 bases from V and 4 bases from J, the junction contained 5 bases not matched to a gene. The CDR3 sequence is CASSYSTGQVYGYTF. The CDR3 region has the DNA TGTGCCAGCAGTTACTCGACCGGACAGGTCTATGGCTACACCTTC.

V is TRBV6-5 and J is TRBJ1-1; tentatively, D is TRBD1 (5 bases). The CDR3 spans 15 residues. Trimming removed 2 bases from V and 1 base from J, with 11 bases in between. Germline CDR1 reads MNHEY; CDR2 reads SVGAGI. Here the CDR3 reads CASSYPGGPNTEAFF. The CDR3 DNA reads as TGTGCCAGCAGTTACCCCGGGGGACCGAACACTGAAGCTTTCTTT.

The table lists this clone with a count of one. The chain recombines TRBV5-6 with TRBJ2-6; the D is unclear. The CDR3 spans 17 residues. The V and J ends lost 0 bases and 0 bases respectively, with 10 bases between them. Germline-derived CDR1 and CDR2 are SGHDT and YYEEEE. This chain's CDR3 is CASSLAGDPSGANVLTF. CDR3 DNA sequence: TGTGCCAGCAGCTTGGCTGGGGATCCCTCTGGGGCCAACGTCCTGACTTTC. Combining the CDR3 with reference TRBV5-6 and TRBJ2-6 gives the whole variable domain DAGVTQSPTHLIKTRGQQVTLRCSPKSGHDTVSWYQQALGQGPQFIFQYYEEEERQRGNFPDRFSGHQFPNYSSELNVNALLLGDSALYLCASSLAGDPSGANVLTFGAGSRLTVL.

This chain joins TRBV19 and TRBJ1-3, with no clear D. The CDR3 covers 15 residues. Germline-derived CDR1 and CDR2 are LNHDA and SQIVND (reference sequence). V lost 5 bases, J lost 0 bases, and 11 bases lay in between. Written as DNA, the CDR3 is TGTGCCAGTAGTTGGCAGGACTACTCTGGAAACACCATATATTTT. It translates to CASSWQDYSGNTIYF.

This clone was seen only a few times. Here the CDR3 DNA reads TGTGCCATCAGTGAGAGCATAAACCCGAACCAAGAGACCCAGTACTTC. Its protein is CAISESINPNQETQYF. The chain combines TRBV10-3 with TRBJ2-5; D gene uncertain. The CDR3 totals 16 residues. CDR1 ENHRY and CDR2 SYGVKD come from the germline V gene. Trimming removed 2 bases from V and 0 bases from J, with 13 bases in between.

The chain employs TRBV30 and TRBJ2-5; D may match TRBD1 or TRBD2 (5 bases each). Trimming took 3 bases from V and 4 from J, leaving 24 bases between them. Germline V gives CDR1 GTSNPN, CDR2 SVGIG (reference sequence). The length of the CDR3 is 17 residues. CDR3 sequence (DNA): TGTGCCTGGAGACCGCCGGGACCAATACTTCGACGAGAGACCCAGTACTTC. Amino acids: CAWRPPGPILRRETQYF.

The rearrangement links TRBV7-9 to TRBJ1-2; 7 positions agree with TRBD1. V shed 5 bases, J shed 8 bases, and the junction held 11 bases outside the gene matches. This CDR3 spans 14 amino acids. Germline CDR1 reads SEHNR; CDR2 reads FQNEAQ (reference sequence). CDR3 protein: CASSQDRVGRGYTF. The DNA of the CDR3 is TGTGCCAGCAGCCAAGACAGGGTGGGGAGGGGCTACACCTTC.

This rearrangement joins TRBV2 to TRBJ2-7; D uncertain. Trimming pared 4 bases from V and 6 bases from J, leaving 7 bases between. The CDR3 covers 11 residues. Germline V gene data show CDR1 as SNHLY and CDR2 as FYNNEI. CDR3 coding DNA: TGTGCCAGCAGTGGAACGTCCGAGCAGTACTTC. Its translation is CASSGTSEQYF.

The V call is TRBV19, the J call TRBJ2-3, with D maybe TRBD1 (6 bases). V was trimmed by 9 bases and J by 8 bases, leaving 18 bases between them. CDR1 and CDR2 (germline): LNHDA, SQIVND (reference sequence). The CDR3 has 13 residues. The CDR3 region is CASGPGQAVTQYF. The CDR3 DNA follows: TGTGCCAGCGGGCCGGGACAAGCTGTTACGCAGTATTTT.

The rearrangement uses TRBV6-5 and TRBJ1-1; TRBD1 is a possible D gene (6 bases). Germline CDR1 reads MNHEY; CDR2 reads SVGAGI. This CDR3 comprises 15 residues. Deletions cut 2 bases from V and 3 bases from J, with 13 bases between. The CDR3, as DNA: TGTGCCAGCAGTTACCAACCTACAGGGCACACTGAAGCTTTCTTT. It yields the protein CASSYQPTGHTEAFF.

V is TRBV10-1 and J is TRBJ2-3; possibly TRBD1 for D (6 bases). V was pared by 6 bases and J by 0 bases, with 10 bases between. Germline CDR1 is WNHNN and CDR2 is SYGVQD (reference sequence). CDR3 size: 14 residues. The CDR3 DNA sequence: TGCGCCAGCAGAGGACAGCGAAGCACAGATACGCAGTATTTT. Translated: CASRGQRSTDTQYF.

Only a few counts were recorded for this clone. CDR3 DNA sequence: TGTGCCAGCAGCTCCCGGGACACGGGGAGGGCGAATACGCAGTATTTT. Translation gives CASSSRDTGRANTQYF. The chain is built from TRBV7-9 and TRBJ2-3; a possible D gene is TRBD2 (7 bases). Germline CDR1 is SEHNR and CDR2 is FQNEAQ (reference sequence). With 4 bases removed from V and 7 bases from J, the gap between germline ends came to 21 bases. CDR3 length: 16 amino acids.

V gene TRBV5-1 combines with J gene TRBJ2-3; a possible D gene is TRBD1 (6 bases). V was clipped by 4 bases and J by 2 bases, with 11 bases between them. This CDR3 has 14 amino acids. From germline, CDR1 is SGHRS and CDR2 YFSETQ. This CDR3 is CASSEGEYTDTQYF. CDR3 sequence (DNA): TGCGCCAGCAGCGAGGGGGAATACACAGATACGCAGTATTTT.

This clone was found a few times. This CDR3 reads CAWAGTGMNEQFF. The DNA for the CDR3 is TGTGCCTGGGCCGGGACAGGGATGAATGAGCAGTTCTTC. V and J are TRBV30 and TRBJ2-1; TRBD1 agrees at 9 bases. Trimming took 5 bases from V and 7 from J; bases not matched to a gene: 6. Germline loops: CDR1 GTSNPN, CDR2 SVGIG (reference sequence). This CDR3 has 13 residues.

CDR3 in DNA: TGTGCCAGTAGCCCGAACCGAGGCTATGGCTACACCTTC. This codes for CASSPNRGYGYTF. This chain connects TRBV19 to TRBJ1-2, with unresolved D. The CDR3 runs 13 residues. Germline values: CDR1 LNHDA, CDR2 SQIVND (reference sequence). V dropped 6 bases and J dropped 4 bases, with 12 bases sitting between them.

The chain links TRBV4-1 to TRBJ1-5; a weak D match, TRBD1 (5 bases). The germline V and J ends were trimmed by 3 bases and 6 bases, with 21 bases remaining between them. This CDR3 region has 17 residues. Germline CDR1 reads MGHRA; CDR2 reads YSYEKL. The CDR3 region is CASSHQATGLSSQPQHF. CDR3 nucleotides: TGCGCCAGCAGCCACCAGGCTACAGGCCTTTCTAGTCAGCCCCAGCATTTT.

CDR3 sequence (DNA): TGTGCCAGCAGCGCCGGAGGATTAGCCACCGGGGAGCTGTTTTTT. Protein sequence: CASSAGGLATGELFF. This sequence joins TRBV9 and TRBJ2-2; the D gene is possibly TRBD2 (5 bases). Germline V gene data show CDR1 as SGDLS and CDR2 as YYNGEE. The length of the CDR3 is 15 residues. The V end lost 3 bases, the J end lost 4 bases, and 13 bases lay between the germline ends.

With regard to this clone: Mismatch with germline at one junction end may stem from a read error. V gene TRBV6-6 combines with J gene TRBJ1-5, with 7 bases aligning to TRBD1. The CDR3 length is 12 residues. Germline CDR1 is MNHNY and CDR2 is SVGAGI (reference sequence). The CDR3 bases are TGTGCCAGCAGGCAGGGGGATCAGCCCAAGCATTTT. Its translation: CASRQGDQPKHF.

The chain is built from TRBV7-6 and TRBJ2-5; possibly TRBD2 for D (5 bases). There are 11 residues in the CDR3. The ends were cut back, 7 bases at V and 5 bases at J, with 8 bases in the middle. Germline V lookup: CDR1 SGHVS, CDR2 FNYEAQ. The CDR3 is CASTSGETQYF. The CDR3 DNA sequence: TGTGCCAGCACCTCGGGGGAGACCCAGTACTTC.

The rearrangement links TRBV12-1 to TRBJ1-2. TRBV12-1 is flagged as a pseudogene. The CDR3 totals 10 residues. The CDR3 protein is CASWCGGYTF. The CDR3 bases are TGTGCCAGCTGGTGTGGGGGCTACACCTTC.